The clone carrying this T cell receptor beta chain was recorded at least ten times. Antigen specificity is unknown. The data are from a study of glioma-infiltrating T cells. V was cut by 0 bases and J by 3 bases, with 11 bases left in between. This CDR3 is 15 amino acids long. The germline gives CDR1 LGHNA, CDR2 YSLEER. Findings and limits, study-wide: Gliomas, especially low-grade, showed above-expected tissue-blood divergence; non-neoplastic patients showed below. Tissue and blood shared very few CDR3 sequences.

The iRepertoire nested amplicon-rescue multiplex PCR amplified TCR alpha and beta CDR3s from RNA. TCRdb reanalysed the multiplex PCR reads using MiXCR and keeps one entry per CDR3 protein. This sample has over 100,000 distinct CDR3 sequences, with around a quarter found just once. The sequencing sample was made of glioma tissue, nonneoplastic brain tissue, or PBMCs (not recorded which). The TCR was taken from a human donor with low-grade glioma or glioblastoma, undergoing nonglioma brain surgery, or in good health (not recorded which). The chain uses TRBV4-3 and TRBJ1-2; a possible D gene is TRBD1 (6 bases). The CDR3 nucleotides read TGCGCCAGCAGCCAAGATCGGCAGGGGCACTATGGCTACACCTTC. As protein: CASSQDRQGHYGYTF.